This T cell receptor beta chain was identified during a study of blood T cell repertoires in COVID-19. Study as a whole: Whether acute or convalescent, the COVID-19 samples came from the United States, Italy and Spain. T cells, B-cell-depleted T cells, or PBMCs supplied cDNA or gDNA.

Original methodology: Amplification of reference gene primers provided the estimated nucleated cell counts. Here immunoSEQ multiplex PCR was the method, and the copy in TCRdb shows in-frame clones only, minus some. V, J and clone size reflect that table, while D and trimming were determined from the DNA. This table holds tens of thousands of clones, 87% found once. With 7 bases removed from V and 1 base from J, the gap between germline ends came to 23 bases. This CDR3 is 18 amino acids long. Germline loops: CDR1 MNHNS, CDR2 SASEGT. This clonotype was obtained from a male donor with acute or convalescent COVID-19. Sequencing was done on a sample of peripheral blood. The chain employs TRBV6-1 and TRBJ1-5; D possibly corresponds to TRBD1 (6 bases). CDR3 residues: CASIAAGVPGISNQPQHF. The CDR3 DNA is TGTGCCAGCATTGCAGCAGGGGTTCCAGGAATAAGCAATCAGCCCCAGCATTTT.